This T cell receptor (beta chain) was identified during a study of shared clonotypes between healthy human individuals. Whole-study results and caveats: Blood alone was sampled, and tissue repertoires likely differ.

This table comes from immunoSEQ multiplex PCR, and its TCRdb copy is limited to in-frame clones, with some not included. The sample gives around 720,000 clones, about 80% of which show up once; more than 1.5% is in the top ten. The table lists this clone with many counts. Its matching antigen is unknown. Source material: memory CD4+ T cells sorted from blood. Noted subset: CD45RA-negative fraction. The TCR sequence derives from a woman between 25 and 40 years old in good health.

The CDR3 nucleotides read TGTGCCAGCAGCTTAGGACAGCCCTCCCTCGCCTACGAGCAGTACTTC. Translated, it gives CASSLGQPSLAYEQYF. This chain links TRBV7-2 with TRBJ2-7, with D perhaps matching TRBD1 (5 bases). The CDR3 has 16 residues. V was cut by 1 base and J by 2 bases, with 15 bases left in between. Looked up from germline, CDR1 is SGHTA and CDR2 is FQGNSA. Complete variable domain (other parts from reference TRBV7-2 and TRBJ2-7): GAGVSQSPSNKVTEKGKDVELRCDPISGHTALYWYRQSLGQGLEFLIYFQGNSAPDKSGLPSDRFSAERTGGSVSTLTIQRTQQEDSAVYLCASSLGQPSLAYEQYFGPGTRLTVT.